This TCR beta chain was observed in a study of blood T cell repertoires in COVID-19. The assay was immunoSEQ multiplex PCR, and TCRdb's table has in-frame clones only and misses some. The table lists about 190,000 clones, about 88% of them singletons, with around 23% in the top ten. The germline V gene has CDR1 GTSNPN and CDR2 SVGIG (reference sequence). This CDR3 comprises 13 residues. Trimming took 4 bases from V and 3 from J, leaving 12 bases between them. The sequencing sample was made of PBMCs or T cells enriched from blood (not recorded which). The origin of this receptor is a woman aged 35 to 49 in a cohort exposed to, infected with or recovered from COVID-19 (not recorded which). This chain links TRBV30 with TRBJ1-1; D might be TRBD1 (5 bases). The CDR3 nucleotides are TGTGCCTGGATAGGGGCGAGAGACACTGAAGCTTTCTTT. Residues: CAWIGARDTEAFF.